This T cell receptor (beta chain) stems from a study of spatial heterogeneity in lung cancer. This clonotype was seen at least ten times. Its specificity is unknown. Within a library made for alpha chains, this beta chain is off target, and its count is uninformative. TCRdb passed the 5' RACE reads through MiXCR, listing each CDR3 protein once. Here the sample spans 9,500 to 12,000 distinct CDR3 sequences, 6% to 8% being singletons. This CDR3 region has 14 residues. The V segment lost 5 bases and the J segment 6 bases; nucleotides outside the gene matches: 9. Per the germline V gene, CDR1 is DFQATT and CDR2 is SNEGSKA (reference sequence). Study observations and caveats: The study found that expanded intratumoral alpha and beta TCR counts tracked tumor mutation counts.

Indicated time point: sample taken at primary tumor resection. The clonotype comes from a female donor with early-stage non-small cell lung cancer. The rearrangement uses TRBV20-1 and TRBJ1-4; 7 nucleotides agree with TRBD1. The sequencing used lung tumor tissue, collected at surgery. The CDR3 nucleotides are TGCAGTGCTCCACGGACAGGAGGCCATGAAAAACTGTTTTTT. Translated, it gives CSAPRTGGHEKLFF.